This is a list of T cell receptor beta chains from one sample in a study of blood T cell repertoires in COVID-19. Only in-frame clones appear in the TCRdb table, and some are missing; sequencing was by immunoSEQ multiplex PCR. The table has about 24,000 clones, approximately 72% seen once. Specimen: peripheral blood. Every receptor here comes from a man in his fifties with COVID-19, enrolled during active disease. Both conserved end residues are part of each CDR3. A D gene is named only where the DNA matches it firmly. Rows give clone size only sometimes, using once, few, many, or a class for an expanded clone.

j_gene: TRBJ1-4; abundance: .; v_gene: TRBV1; d_gene: .; CDR3aa: CTSSQGTGDVVNEKLFF; CDR3nt: TGCACCAGCAGCCAAGGTACAGGGGACGTGGTTAATGAAAAACTGTTTTTT
j_gene: TRBJ1-4; abundance: .; v_gene: TRBV2; d_gene: .; CDR3aa: CASSGGQPTNEKLFF; CDR3nt: TGTGCCAGCAGTGGCGGACAGCCTACTAATGAAAAACTGTTTTTT
j_gene: TRBJ1-2; abundance: once; v_gene: TRBV6-6; d_gene: TRBD1; CDR3aa: CASSPTRYTGGADYGYTF; CDR3nt: TGTGCCAGCAGTCCAACTAGATACACAGGGGGCGCGGACTATGGCTACACCTTC
j_gene: TRBJ1-2; abundance: .; v_gene: TRBV30; d_gene: .; CDR3aa: CAWSWEGGYTF; CDR3nt: TGTGCCTGGAGTTGGGAGGGCGGCTACACCTTC
j_gene: TRBJ1-6; abundance: .; v_gene: TRBV28; d_gene: .; CDR3aa: CASRRNSPLHF; CDR3nt: TGTGCCAGCAGGCGAAATTCACCCCTCCACTTT
j_gene: TRBJ1-1; abundance: once; v_gene: TRBV29-1; d_gene: .; CDR3aa: CSVAPQGRMNTEAFF; CDR3nt: TGCAGCGTTGCCCCACAGGGACGGATGAACACTGAAGCTTTCTTT
j_gene: TRBJ1-5; abundance: .; v_gene: TRBV6-1; d_gene: TRBD1; CDR3aa: CASSESGQGLQPQHF; CDR3nt: TGTGCCAGCAGTGAATCTGGACAGGGATTACAGCCCCAGCATTTT
j_gene: TRBJ1-4; abundance: .; v_gene: TRBV19; d_gene: .; CDR3aa: CASNNENEKLFF; CDR3nt: TGTGCCAGTAACAACGAAAATGAAAAACTGTTTTTT
j_gene: TRBJ1-2; abundance: .; v_gene: TRBV6-5; d_gene: TRBD1; CDR3aa: CASTPIDRVIDGYTF; CDR3nt: TGTGCCAGCACCCCAATTGACAGGGTAATCGATGGCTACACCTTC
j_gene: TRBJ1-4; abundance: .; v_gene: TRBV10-2; d_gene: .; CDR3aa: CASSLAGALGEKLFF; CDR3nt: TGCGCCAGCAGTCTTGCGGGGGCGCTTGGTGAAAAACTGTTTTTT
j_gene: TRBJ2-3; abundance: .; v_gene: TRBV7-8; d_gene: TRBD2; CDR3aa: CASTRNSGRGYADTQYF; CDR3nt: TGTGCCAGCACAAGGAACAGCGGGAGGGGTTATGCAGATACGCAGTATTTT
j_gene: TRBJ1-6; abundance: .; v_gene: TRBV28; d_gene: TRBD1; CDR3aa: CASSTPGQGDSPLHF; CDR3nt: TGTGCCAGCAGTACGCCCGGACAGGGCGATTCACCCCTCCACTTT
j_gene: TRBJ2-2; abundance: .; v_gene: TRBV3-1/TRBV3-2; d_gene: .; CDR3aa: CASSHLTGELFF; CDR3nt: TGTGCCAGCAGCCACCTAACCGGGGAGCTGTTTTTT
j_gene: TRBJ2-1; abundance: .; v_gene: TRBV5-1; d_gene: TRBD2; CDR3aa: CASSFNLGGGASEQFF; CDR3nt: TGCGCCAGCAGCTTCAACCTTGGCGGGGGGGCCTCTGAGCAGTTCTTC
j_gene: TRBJ2-7; abundance: .; v_gene: TRBV6-5; d_gene: TRBD1; CDR3aa: CASSFAGTGVYEQYF; CDR3nt: TGTGCCAGCAGTTTCGCCGGGACAGGGGTCTACGAGCAGTACTTC
j_gene: TRBJ2-7; abundance: .; v_gene: TRBV5-1; d_gene: .; CDR3aa: CASSGGQGAYEQYF; CDR3nt: TGCGCCAGCAGCGGGGGCCAGGGCGCCTACGAGCAGTACTTC
j_gene: TRBJ2-2; abundance: .; v_gene: TRBV4-2; d_gene: TRBD2; CDR3aa: CASSQDRGGTSGNRELFF; CDR3nt: TGTGCCAGCAGCCAAGACCGCGGGGGGACTAGCGGGAACAGGGAGCTGTTTTTT
j_gene: TRBJ1-2; abundance: once; v_gene: TRBV7-9; d_gene: TRBD1; CDR3aa: CASSFGRTGGGGYTF; CDR3nt: TGTGCCAGCAGCTTCGGTCGTACAGGGGGCGGTGGCTACACCTTC
j_gene: TRBJ2-7; abundance: .; v_gene: TRBV5-4; d_gene: TRBD1; CDR3aa: CASSLGDSSYEQYF; CDR3nt: TGTGCCAGCAGCTTGGGGGACAGTTCCTACGAGCAGTACTTC
j_gene: TRBJ1-1; abundance: few; v_gene: TRBV2; d_gene: TRBD1; CDR3aa: CASTKGTGGYTEAFF; CDR3nt: TGTGCCAGCACGAAAGGGACAGGGGGATACACTGAAGCTTTCTTT
j_gene: TRBJ1-6; abundance: .; v_gene: TRBV19; d_gene: .; CDR3aa: CASRDLRGDSPLHF; CDR3nt: TGTGCCAGTCGCGACTTGCGGGGTGATTCACCCCTCCACTTT
j_gene: TRBJ1-2; abundance: .; v_gene: TRBV6-5; d_gene: .; CDR3aa: CASSYGGRSGYTF; CDR3nt: TGTGCCAGCAGTTACGGGGGCAGGAGTGGCTACACCTTC
j_gene: TRBJ1-1; abundance: .; v_gene: TRBV24-1; d_gene: .; CDR3aa: CATSQNTEAFF; CDR3nt: TGTGCCACCTCCCAGAACACTGAAGCTTTCTTT
j_gene: TRBJ1-2; abundance: .; v_gene: TRBV12-3/TRBV12-4; d_gene: TRBD1; CDR3aa: CASSRQGAVGYTF; CDR3nt: TGTGCCAGCAGCCGACAGGGGGCGGTAGGCTACACCTTC
j_gene: TRBJ1-2; abundance: .; v_gene: TRBV7-9; d_gene: TRBD1; CDR3aa: CASSPGTALGNYGYTF; CDR3nt: TGTGCCAGCAGCCCTGGGACAGCCTTGGGTAACTATGGCTACACCTTC
j_gene: TRBJ1-6; abundance: .; v_gene: TRBV5-6; d_gene: TRBD1; CDR3aa: CASSFLDRGSSPLHF; CDR3nt: TGTGCCAGCAGCTTCCTGGACAGGGGTTCTTCACCCCTCCACTTT
j_gene: TRBJ2-3; abundance: few; v_gene: TRBV18; d_gene: .; CDR3aa: CASSPGITDTQYF; CDR3nt: TGTGCCAGCTCACCAGGCATCACAGATACGCAGTATTTT
j_gene: TRBJ2-1; abundance: .; v_gene: TRBV13; d_gene: TRBD2; CDR3aa: CASSPRTSGSNEQFF; CDR3nt: TGTGCCAGCAGCCCCAGGACTAGCGGGAGCAATGAGCAGTTCTTC
j_gene: TRBJ1-2; abundance: .; v_gene: TRBV6-5; d_gene: .; CDR3aa: CASSRNWGGGYGYTF; CDR3nt: TGTGCCAGCAGCCGAAATTGGGGAGGGGGCTATGGCTACACCTTC
j_gene: TRBJ1-6; abundance: .; v_gene: TRBV9; d_gene: .; CDR3aa: CASSSPRGGGSYNSPLHF; CDR3nt: TGTGCCAGCAGCTCACCCCGGGGAGGGGGCTCCTATAATTCACCCCTCCACTTT
j_gene: TRBJ2-2; abundance: .; v_gene: TRBV6-5; d_gene: .; CDR3aa: CASRRDTNTGELFF; CDR3nt: TGTGCCAGCCGCCGGGACACGAACACCGGGGAGCTGTTTTTT
j_gene: TRBJ2-1; abundance: .; v_gene: TRBV7-2; d_gene: TRBD2; CDR3aa: CASSLGGAGGSYNEQFF; CDR3nt: TGTGCCAGCAGCTTAGGTGGGGCGGGAGGCTCCTACAATGAGCAGTTCTTC
j_gene: TRBJ2-5; abundance: .; v_gene: TRBV7-6; d_gene: .; CDR3aa: CASSPMMATQETQYF; CDR3nt: TGTGCCAGCAGCCCAATGATGGCCACCCAAGAGACCCAGTACTTC
j_gene: TRBJ2-5; abundance: .; v_gene: TRBV6-6; d_gene: .; CDR3aa: CASSYRPVETQYF; CDR3nt: TGTGCCAGCAGTTACCGTCCGGTTGAGACCCAGTACTTC
j_gene: TRBJ2-7; abundance: .; v_gene: TRBV29-1; d_gene: TRBD2; CDR3aa: CSVEGSGTSGSYEQYF; CDR3nt: TGCAGCGTTGAAGGATCCGGGACTAGCGGCTCCTACGAGCAGTACTTC
j_gene: TRBJ2-3; abundance: .; v_gene: TRBV9; d_gene: TRBD1; CDR3aa: CASADRSAADTQYF; CDR3nt: TGTGCCAGCGCGGACAGGAGTGCCGCAGATACGCAGTATTTT
j_gene: TRBJ1-5; abundance: .; v_gene: TRBV19; d_gene: .; CDR3aa: CASSLQEDQPQHF; CDR3nt: TGTGCCAGTAGCCTACAGGAAGATCAGCCCCAGCATTTT
j_gene: TRBJ2-3; abundance: .; v_gene: TRBV7-9; d_gene: TRBD2; CDR3aa: CASSLLAGAGDTQYF; CDR3nt: TGTGCCAGCAGCTTACTAGCGGGAGCGGGGGATACGCAGTATTTT
j_gene: TRBJ2-5; abundance: .; v_gene: TRBV19; d_gene: TRBD2; CDR3aa: CASVGGRDETQYF; CDR3nt: TGTGCCAGTGTAGGCGGGAGGGATGAGACCCAGTACTTC